This TCR beta chain was identified during a study of cytomegalovirus exposure and HLA in healthy donors. The germline gives CDR1 SGHNT, CDR2 YYREEE (reference sequence). Trimming took 4 bases from V and 2 from J; bases not matched to a gene: 5. The CDR3 has 16 residues. Both 60 Vbeta primers and 13 Jbeta primers went into the PCR. Profiling relied on immunoSEQ multiplex PCR, and the TCRdb table lists in-frame clones only, not all of them. The data hold roughly 92,000 clones, with around 80% observed a single time. The V call is TRBV5-4, the J call TRBJ2-3; TRBD2 agrees at 12 bases. This clonotype originated in a woman in her fifties or sixties in good health and CMV-seropositive. The specimen was PBMCs. CDR3 amino acids: CASSASGRAYTDTQYF. As DNA, the CDR3 is TGTGCCAGCAGCGCTAGCGGGAGGGCCTACACAGATACGCAGTATTTT.